The 30 T cell receptor beta chains reported below all come from one sample, sequenced in a study of T cell responses to AZD1222 COVID-19 vaccine. Using immunoSEQ multiplex PCR, the repertoire was profiled, and TCRdb retains in-frame clones only, with some absent. The sample shows roughly 150,000 clones, 75% to 90% of them seen only once. The sequencing here drew on peripheral blood, taken after recovery from COVID-19. The receptors shown here come from an adult who had recovered from COVID-19.

The chain uses TRBV2 and TRBJ1-1, with D possibly matching TRBD1 (5 bases). This CDR3 has 13 residues. V was shortened by 7 bases and J by 1 base, with 10 bases between the two germline ends. Germline V lookup: CDR1 SNHLY, CDR2 FYNNEI. The CDR3 spells CASNRQPNTEAFF. Here the CDR3 DNA reads TGTGCCAGCAACAGACAGCCGAACACTGAAGCTTTCTTT.

The chain couples TRBV6-1 to TRBJ1-5; possibly TRBD1 for D (5 bases). V lost 3 bases and J lost 5, with 11 bases in between. This CDR3 is 14 amino acids long. CDR1 and CDR2 from the germline V gene are MNHNS and SASEGT. The CDR3 coding sequence is TGTGCCAGCAGTGACGTTTCCAGGGATCAGCCCCAGCATTTT. Its translation: CASSDVSRDQPQHF.

This chain connects TRBV19 to TRBJ2-7, with 7 bases identical to TRBD1. Germline assignment: CDR1 LNHDA and CDR2 SQIVND (reference sequence). V was pared by 6 bases and J by 5 bases, with 4 bases of the junction left unmatched. This CDR3 is built from 12 residues. In nucleotides, the CDR3 is TGTGCCAGTAGCCCCACAGGGGACGAGCAGTACTTC. It yields the protein CASSPTGDEQYF. The full variable domain, with the rest looked up from reference TRBV19 and TRBJ2-7, is DGGITQSPKYLFRKEGQNVTLSCEQNLNHDAMYWYRQDPGQGLRLIYYSQIVNDFQKGDIAEGYSVSREKKESFPLTVTSAQKNPTAFYLCASSPTGDEQYFGPGTRLTVT.

J is TRBJ2-7 and V is TRBV9; D gene unclear. Per germline, CDR1 SGDLS and CDR2 YYNGEE. The CDR3 consists of 14 residues. Trimming left V 0 bases short and J 0 bases short, with 7 bases between. The CDR3: CASSVGVISYEQYF. The CDR3 coding sequence is TGTGCCAGCAGCGTAGGGGTCATCTCCTACGAGCAGTACTTC. The whole variable domain, remainder taken from reference TRBV9 and TRBJ2-7, is DSGVTQTPKHLITATGQRVTLRCSPRSGDLSVYWYQQSLDQGLQFLIQYYNGEERAKGNILERFSAQQFPDLHSELNLSSLELGDSALYFCASSVGVISYEQYFGPGTRLTVT.

The CDR3 reads CASNPQGLTNYGYTF. The CDR3 DNA sequence: TGTGCCAGCAACCCCCAGGGCCTAACTAACTATGGCTACACCTTC. V gene TRBV2 combines with J gene TRBJ1-2, with D perhaps matching TRBD1 (5 bases). CDR3 length: 15 amino acids. Trimming cost V 7 bases and J 0 bases, with 15 bases left between them. Germline V gene data show CDR1 as SNHLY and CDR2 as FYNNEI.

The sample holds one count of this clone. The chain couples TRBV7-2 to TRBJ2-1, with a possible D match to TRBD2 (6 bases). From germline, CDR1 is SGHTA and CDR2 FQGNSA. V was trimmed by 0 bases and J by 7 bases, leaving 22 bases between them. The CDR3 runs to 18 residues. In DNA, the CDR3 is TGTGCCAGCAGCTTAGCGGGGGGTGTAGGTAGCGCGTTGAATGAGCAGTTCTTC. Protein: CASSLAGGVGSALNEQFF. Based on the CDR3 plus reference TRBV7-2 and TRBJ2-1, the full variable domain is GAGVSQSPSNKVTEKGKDVELRCDPISGHTALYWYRQSLGQGLEFLIYFQGNSAPDKSGLPSDRFSAERTGGSVSTLTIQRTQQEDSAVYLCASSLAGGVGSALNEQFFGPGTRLTVL.

The chain has TRBV28 and TRBJ1-1; tentative D call: TRBD1 (5 bases). CDR1 and CDR2 (germline): MDHEN, SYDVKM. The CDR3 has 14 amino acids. Deletions cut 2 bases from V and 6 bases from J, with 13 bases between. The CDR3 DNA sequence: TGTGCCAGCAGTTTAAGTGGGGGGTCCGCTGAAGCTTTCTTT. The encoded protein is CASSLSGGSAEAFF.

The chain has TRBV6-5 and TRBJ2-1; no firm D call. Trimming left V 5 bases short and J 10 bases short, with 12 bases between. The germline V gene encodes CDR1 MNHEY and CDR2 SVGAGI. This CDR3 has 12 residues. CDR3 sequence: CASSPPSPEQFF. The CDR3 DNA reads as TGTGCCAGCAGTCCCCCCTCACCGGAGCAGTTCTTC.

The genes are TRBV11-2 and TRBJ1-4; perhaps TRBD1 as D (5 bases). V was trimmed by 7 bases and J by 5 bases, leaving 17 bases between them. The CDR3 loop spans 15 amino acids. The germline gives CDR1 SGHAT, CDR2 FQNNGV. The CDR3 nucleotides read TGTGCCAGCACCTCCCCTCGGGGCGTAAATGAAAAACTGTTTTTT. Amino acid sequence: CASTSPRGVNEKLFF.

This clone was picked up one time. The chain has TRBV4-3 and TRBJ2-6; D gene unclear. With 0 bases removed from V and 2 bases from J, the gap between germline ends came to 8 bases. Germline V gene data show CDR1 as LGHNA and CDR2 as YSLEER. CDR3 length: 16 residues. CDR3 residues: CASSQDVGTGANVLTF. DNA for the CDR3: TGCGCCAGCAGCCAAGATGTGGGAACTGGGGCCAACGTCCTGACTTTC.

The chain couples TRBV9 to TRBJ2-7; tentatively, D is TRBD2 (7 bases). The germline V and J ends were trimmed by 3 bases and 5 bases, with 15 bases remaining between them. CDR1 is SGDLS, CDR2 YYNGEE, per germline. The CDR3 totals 14 residues. Here the CDR3 DNA reads TGTGCCAGCAGCGCCGAGGGGGGGCCGGACGAGCAGTACTTC. This translates into CASSAEGGPDEQYF.

CDR3 nucleotides: TGCAGCGTTGAAGGCTCCCAGGGCACCGGCTATGGCTACACCTTC. This sequence encodes CSVEGSQGTGYGYTF. V and J are TRBV29-1 and TRBJ1-2; possible D gene TRBD1, 5 bases. Per germline, CDR1 SQVTM and CDR2 ANQGSEA. Trimming cost V 1 base and J 4 bases, with 16 bases left between them. The CDR3 length is 15 residues.

This rearrangement joins TRBV5-1 to TRBJ2-7; D is uncertain. The CDR3 consists of 15 residues. Trimming took 0 bases from V and 0 from J, leaving 10 bases between them. The germline CDR1 and CDR2 sequences are SGHRS and YFSETQ. The CDR3 is CASSLEGSSSYEQYF. The CDR3 DNA follows: TGCGCCAGCAGCTTGGAAGGCAGCAGCTCCTACGAGCAGTACTTC.

The chain carries TRBV28 and TRBJ1-4; D gene uncertain. V lost 4 bases and J lost 2, with 11 bases in between. CDR1 is MDHEN and CDR2 is SYDVKM in the germline V gene. This CDR3 comprises 15 residues. As DNA, the CDR3 is TGTGCCAGCAGTTCTTTTAGAGGTACTAATGAAAAACTGTTTTTT. This encodes CASSSFRGTNEKLFF.

The chain employs TRBV9 and TRBJ2-3, with a weak D call TRBD2 (5 bases). Trimming pared 4 bases from V and 4 bases from J, leaving 16 bases between. Germline V CDR1 and CDR2: SGDLS, YYNGEE. This CDR3 has 15 residues. The CDR3 reads CASSSSRGNADTQYF. As DNA, the CDR3 is TGTGCCAGCAGCTCCTCGAGAGGGAACGCAGATACGCAGTATTTT.

This clone has a handful of counts. This chain uses TRBV5-4 with TRBJ1-1, with unresolved D. Germline CDR1 SGHNT, CDR2 YYREEE (reference sequence). CDR3 size: 14 residues. V was shortened by 5 bases and J by 1 base, with 12 bases between the two germline ends. The DNA for the CDR3 is TGTGCCAGCAGGCCTGCCTCAAGGAACACTGAAGCTTTCTTT. Its translation is CASRPASRNTEAFF.

The chain couples TRBV28 to TRBJ2-7; the match to TRBD1 covers 7 bases. V was pared by 3 bases and J by 5 bases, with 10 bases of the junction left unmatched. Germline V gene sequence: CDR1 MDHEN, CDR2 SYDVKM. The CDR3 contains 15 residues. As DNA, the CDR3 is TGTGCCAGCAGTTTTCCCGACAGGGATGAGAACGAGCAGTACTTC. This sequence encodes CASSFPDRDENEQYF.

V gene TRBV24-1 combines with J gene TRBJ2-5; TRBD1 agrees at 8 bases. Germline loops: CDR1 KGHDR, CDR2 SFDVKD. The junction had 8 bases not matched to a gene; V was cut back by 4 bases and J by 5 bases. The CDR3 is 15 amino acids. CDR3 bases: TGTGCCACCAGTGACCCTGTTAGGACAGGGGAGACCCAGTACTTC. It translates to CATSDPVRTGETQYF.

J is TRBJ2-1 and V is TRBV6-4; 7 nucleotides match TRBD1. This CDR3 has 14 amino acids. The junction had 7 bases not matched to a gene; V was cut back by 4 bases and J by 7 bases. Germline assignment: CDR1 MRHNA and CDR2 SNTAGT. The CDR3 region is CASSVETGSNEQFF. The CDR3 DNA follows: TGTGCCAGCAGTGTGGAGACAGGGTCTAATGAGCAGTTCTTC.

This sequence joins TRBV18 and TRBJ2-7; D might be TRBD1 or TRBD2, each matching 5 bases. There are 13 residues in the CDR3. Trimming removed 2 bases at V and 6 bases at J, with 11 bases between. CDR1 KGHSH and CDR2 LQKENI come from the germline V gene. DNA for the CDR3: TGTGCCAGCTCACCAGGGAATGGGGGCGAGCAGTACTTC. This sequence encodes CASSPGNGGEQYF.

The chain joins TRBV5-1 to TRBJ1-5, with 11 nucleotides matching TRBD1. The junction had 4 bases not matched to a gene; V was cut back by 4 bases and J by 1 base. Per the germline V gene, CDR1 is SGHRS and CDR2 is YFSETQ. The CDR3 has 16 residues. CDR3 bases: TGCGCCAGCAGCGCGGGACAGGGGGGAAGCAATCAGCCCCAGCATTTT. Its translation: CASSAGQGGSNQPQHF.

The chain uses TRBV11-3 and TRBJ2-3; tentative D call: TRBD2 (5 bases). CDR3 length: 16 residues. The ends were cut back, 5 bases at V and 4 bases at J, with 19 bases in the middle. Germline CDR1 is SGHNT and CDR2 is YENEEA. The CDR3 spells CASSKNSDGSADTQYF. The CDR3 bases are TGTGCCAGCAGCAAAAACTCGGACGGTAGCGCAGATACGCAGTATTTT.

This chain connects TRBV4-1 to TRBJ1-5; D is undetermined. This CDR3 contains 16 residues. Germline V gives CDR1 MGHRA, CDR2 YSYEKL. The V and J ends lost 1 base and 2 bases respectively, with 12 bases between them. The CDR3 DNA follows: TGCGCCAGCAGCCAAGGAGGGTCGGTGGGCAATCAGCCCCAGCATTTT. It yields the protein CASSQGGSVGNQPQHF.

The chain recombines TRBV6-1 with TRBJ2-1; 9 positions agree with TRBD2. The CDR3 extends over 16 amino acids. In germline, CDR1 is MNHNS, CDR2 SASEGT. With V trimmed by 1 base and J by 6 bases, 7 bases remained unmatched. In DNA form, the CDR3 reads TGTGCCAGCAGTGAAGAAGGCGGGGGGGCCTTCAATGAGCAGTTCTTC. Its translation: CASSEEGGGAFNEQFF.

This clone was detected once. V usage is TRBV6-1 and J usage is TRBJ1-3; no reliable D call. This CDR3 contains 13 residues. V lost 2 bases and J lost 0, with 2 bases in between. CDR1 MNHNS and CDR2 SASEGT come from the germline V gene. Written as DNA, the CDR3 is TGTGCCAGCAGTGAAACCTCTGGAAACACCATATATTTT. Its protein is CASSETSGNTIYF.

V and J are TRBV11-2 and TRBJ1-2, with unresolved D. From germline, CDR1 is SGHAT and CDR2 FQNNGV. The CDR3 sequence is 14 residues long. V lost 1 base and J lost 4, with 10 bases in between. The CDR3 DNA reads TGTGCCAGCAGCTTAGGCCCGAGCCTCTATGGCTACACCTTC. Translation: CASSLGPSLYGYTF. Filled out from reference TRBV11-2 and TRBJ1-2, the complete variable domain reads EAGVAQSPRYKIIEKRQSVAFWCNPISGHATLYWYQQILGQGPKLLIQFQNNGVVDDSQLPKDRFSAERLKGVDSTLKIQPAKLEDSAVYLCASSLGPSLYGYTFGSGTRLTVV.

V usage is TRBV4-1 and J usage is TRBJ2-7; D gene uncertain. Trimming stripped 1 base from V and 3 bases from J, with 10 bases between. From germline, CDR1 is MGHRA and CDR2 YSYEKL. The CDR3 has 14 amino acids. The CDR3 loop is CASSQASTHYEQYF. The CDR3 nucleotides are TGCGCCAGCAGCCAAGCCTCGACCCACTACGAGCAGTACTTC.

This chain connects TRBV28 to TRBJ1-4, with 10 bases fitting TRBD1. This CDR3 comprises 14 residues. Germline CDR1 is MDHEN and CDR2 is SYDVKM. The J segment lost 7 bases and the V segment lost 7 bases, leaving 6 bases of the junction unmatched. The CDR3 loop reads CASNDRGPGEKLFF. The CDR3 DNA sequence: TGTGCCAGCAACGACAGGGGGCCCGGTGAAAAACTGTTTTTT.

The J gene is TRBJ2-1, the V gene TRBV9, with D hard to call. Per the germline V gene, CDR1 is SGDLS and CDR2 is YYNGEE. Trimming removed 0 bases at V and 0 bases at J, with 13 bases between. This CDR3 comprises 17 residues. The CDR3 DNA follows: TGTGCCAGCAGCGTAGAAATACACCTAAGCTCCTACAATGAGCAGTTCTTC. It specifies CASSVEIHLSSYNEQFF.

This clone is a singleton in its sample. CDR3 in amino acids: CASSLPGEVAGELFF. CDR3 sequence (DNA): TGCGCCAGCAGCTTACCGGGGGAGGTGGCCGGGGAGCTGTTTTTT. The J gene is TRBJ2-2, the V gene TRBV5-1; possible D gene TRBD2, 6 bases. Trimming pared 2 bases from V and 6 bases from J, leaving 14 bases between. The CDR3 runs to 15 residues. CDR1 and CDR2 (germline): SGHRS, YFSETQ.